This paragraph covers one T cell receptor (beta chain) sequence. The sample belongs to a study of OX40 agonist ivuxolimab in advanced cancers. The repertoire was sequenced with immunoSEQ multiplex PCR; TCRdb's copy has only in-frame clones and lacks some. The sample lists roughly 35,000 clones; roughly 90% were seen once. This CDR3 has 16 residues. The germline V gene encodes CDR1 SGHTA and CDR2 FQGNSA. V dropped 1 base and J dropped 7 bases, with 17 bases sitting between them. Sequencing was performed on CD4+ or CD8+ T cells sorted from blood, taken in a trial of the OX40 agonist ivuxolimab. The receptor's source is an adult with an advanced solid tumor such as melanoma, head and neck, liver or kidney cancer. This chain links TRBV7-2 with TRBJ2-1, with D perhaps matching TRBD2 (5 bases). The CDR3 DNA reads TGTGCCAGCAGCTTAGTAGCGACGGTGAGATTTAATGAGCAGTTCTTC. This gives the protein CASSLVATVRFNEQFF.